Each of the 4 T cell receptor beta chains below was sequenced from the same sample in a study of radiotherapy plus CTLA-4 blockade in lung cancer. The repertoire was sequenced with immunoSEQ multiplex PCR; TCRdb's copy has only in-frame clones and lacks some. The top ten hold roughly 0.95% of the sample, which has more than 75,000 clones, around 86% seen once. The sequencing used peripheral blood, collected from a patient treated with radiotherapy plus ipilimumab. The source is a human donor with non-small cell lung cancer who had stable disease on radiotherapy plus ipilimumab.

The gene calls are TRBV5-1 and TRBJ2-3, with 9 bases fitting TRBD2. CDR3 length: 15 amino acids. The germline V gene encodes CDR1 SGHRS and CDR2 YFSETQ. V shed 3 bases and J 1 base; nucleotides not matched to a gene: 3. DNA for the CDR3: TGCGCCAGCAGCTCCTTAGCGGGGGGCACAGATACGCAGTATTTT. Its translation is CASSSLAGGTDTQYF.

This clone was detected only a few times. The chain links TRBV30 to TRBJ2-5, with 7 nucleotides matching TRBD1. CDR3 length: 15 amino acids. CDR1 and CDR2 from the germline V gene are GTSNPN and SVGIG (reference sequence). V trimming: 0 bases; J trimming: 5 bases; junction bases outside the gene matches: 9. The chain's CDR3 is CAWSVGGRGLETQYF. CDR3 coding DNA: TGTGCCTGGAGTGTAGGGGGCAGGGGTCTGGAGACCCAGTACTTC.

This rearrangement joins TRBV10-3 to TRBJ2-1, with D unresolved. V lost 8 bases and J lost 2, with 10 bases in between. The V gene's germline CDR1 is ENHRY and CDR2 SYGVKD. This CDR3 region has 13 residues. CDR3 loop: CAIAAKTYNEQFF. In nucleotides, the CDR3 is TGTGCCATCGCTGCTAAGACCTACAATGAGCAGTTCTTC.

The chain is built from TRBV29-1 and TRBJ2-5, with 8 bases fitting TRBD1. Germline V gives CDR1 SQVTM, CDR2 ANQGSEA. The CDR3 sequence is 13 residues long. Germline trimming cut 7 bases from V and 5 bases from J; bases unmatched to any gene: 9. The DNA for the CDR3 is TGCAGCGGCACTCCAGGGGGCGTTGAGACCCAGTACTTC. Translated, it gives CSGTPGGVETQYF.